This T cell receptor (beta chain) originates from a study of shared clonotypes between healthy human individuals (dated by TCRdb to the early 2020s). About the full investigation: A couple of women and three men aged 18 to 49 years were included in the cohort. For each donor, CD4 naive and CD4 memory were each run on three plates, CD8 naive on two plates, and CD8 memory on one plate. The study deeply sequenced blood TCR repertoires of about five healthy adults to estimate repertoire size and the extent of clonotype sharing between individuals. Libraries were prepared and TCR repertoires were sequenced by different laboratories using diverse techniques, in order to increase sequencing depth and limit assay-specific biases. Leukapheresis yielded between about 0.85 and 9 billion PBMCs per donor.

Using the deep immunoSEQ assay, TCR CDR3 regions were amplified from genomic DNA by multiplex PCR. Genomic DNA extracted from each cell subset was distributed evenly over all wells of several immunoSEQ 96-well plates, and each plate served as one replicate. For sorted subsets, about 220 ng of genomic DNA, equivalent to 25,000 to 35,000 T cell genomes, went into each replicate PCR. Purified libraries were measured with a Qubit 3.0 fluorometer, size-checked on a Bioanalyzer 2100, and measured again with the KAPA Library Quantification kit. Every immunoSEQ 96-well plate was sequenced on a dedicated single-read 150-cycle Illumina NextSeq 550 flow cell. The authors' pipeline ran thus. The immunoSEQ output contained only junctional sequences without quality scores, so filtering could not match that applied to full-length reads. To assign V/J genes and CDR3, sequences were annotated using PyIR, a Python wrapper for IgBLAST v1.9, with IMGT germline references. Reads were removed for weak V/J assignments (E-value above 1e-6), missing CDR3, stop codons, out-of-frame junctions, or ambiguous translated residues. V3J clonotypes were defined as sequences sharing the same inferred V gene, J gene, and CDR3 amino acid sequence. Percentage overlap between repertoires was computed as shared unique clonotypes divided by the size of the smaller repertoire. Richness of each repertoire was evaluated using RTK rarefaction, the Chao1 estimator, and Recon v2.1 estimates of unobserved clonotypes. Generation probabilities were computed with OLGA for all TCRbeta clonotypes obtained by the gDNA method from several donors. Entries here come from immuneACCESS through TCRdb and include only in-frame sequences with V and J called. Some clones fail to appear in such tables; in the studies checked, an unresolved V gene covers under half of the shortfall, and the cause of the remainder is unknown. V and J calls and clone size follow that table, whereas D and trimming were derived from the DNA. The sample table shows 1.5 million to 2.5 million clones, and about 94% are seen once. Roughly 1% of the sample goes to the ten largest clones.

For the CD8 naive samples, CD45RO-negative cells were positively selected for CCR7, yielding a CD45RA+CCR7+ population from which TemRA cells were excluded. The donors were healthy, HIV-negative adults who had no recently reported acute infections or vaccinations. Every donor was a Caucasian adult residing in Nashville, Tennessee, USA. Blood was collected by leukapheresis, and PBMCs were isolated by Ficoll-Histopaque density gradient centrifugation and then cryopreserved in liquid nitrogen vapor phase. Analytical flow cytometry was used to check the purity and quantity of each magnetically sorted T cell population. Each sorted fraction had its genomic DNA isolated and then quantified by UV absorbance on a Nanodrop 2000c. A remark on this clone: Its target antigen remains unknown. Qualities for individual bases were not recorded, and no much larger clone is one base off.

Overall study results and their limits: Naive subsets generally had larger estimated clonotype richness than memory subsets. Clonotypes shared by all four sorted-subset donors showed higher generation probabilities than non-shared clonotypes. Rarefaction of sorted-subset datasets indicated incomplete sequencing despite the large sequencing depth. Sampling was limited to blood, and TCR repertoires in tissue likely differ from TCR repertoires in blood. Across a few donors, around 5.4% of naive CD4, approximately 4% of naive CD8, roughly 2.2% of memory CD4, and around 0.4% of memory CD8 clonotypes were shared. The genetic and exposure-history diversity represented was limited by the small number of donors. Pairwise subsampling led to the expectation that sequencing depth would affect the degree of clonotype sharing among donors.

The CDR3, cysteine through phenylalanine, is 12 amino acids long. Only CDR3 DNA remains: 36 bases, in frame from the first base. V loses 3 bases of germline sequence and J loses 6 bases, and the interval between the two ends is 8 bases. Based on the germline V gene, the CDR1 and CDR2 sequences are MNHNS and SASEGT. The rearrangement combines TRBV6-1 with TRBJ1-1; the D gene is not confidently resolved. This TCR derives from a man younger than 30 in good health. Sequencing used naive CD8+ T cells sorted from blood. What this sample's cell subset or site label stands for: CD45RA+CCR7+. The CDR3 region has the sequence CASSEAWPEAFF. The sequenced DNA: TGTGCCAGCAGTGAGGCATGGCCTGAAGCTTTCTTT.